A single sample is the source of the 10 T cell receptor beta chains below, sequenced in a study of radiation and T cells in renal cell carcinoma. Produced via immunoSEQ multiplex PCR; TCRdb's table is partial and in-frame only. The table records about 150,000 clones, about 87% of them present only once. This sample's time point: blood 2 weeks post-SBRT. Treatment meaning: 15 Gy SBRT to primary tumor, nephrectomy 4 weeks later. Here the sequenced sample was blood, taken from a patient whose treatment included radiotherapy and nephrectomy. The receptors were gathered from a woman between 45 and 60 years old with renal cell carcinoma.

The chain employs TRBV5-4 and TRBJ1-5; D is undetermined. CDR1 is SGHNT, CDR2 YYREEE, per germline (reference sequence). The CDR3 length is 13 residues. Between the trimmed V and J ends, which lost 2 bases and 6 bases, there was a span of 9 bases. CDR3 loop: CASSFNGVQPQHF. The CDR3 DNA reads as TGTGCCAGCAGCTTTAACGGGGTTCAGCCCCAGCATTTT. The variable domain in full, with the rest retrieved from reference TRBV5-4 and TRBJ1-5, is ETGVTQSPTHLIKTRGQQVTLRCSSQSGHNTVSWYQQALGQGPQFIFQYYREEENGRGNFPPRFSGLQFPNYSSELNVNALELDDSALYLCASSFNGVQPQHFGDGTRLSIL.

The rearrangement joins TRBV11-3 to TRBJ2-6; D tentatively reads TRBD1 or TRBD2 (6 bases each). The CDR3 length is 18 residues. V lost 5 bases to trimming and J lost 0 bases, with 17 bases between them. Germline V gives CDR1 SGHNT, CDR2 YENEEA. The CDR3 spells CASSLGGNLLSGANVLTF. The CDR3 DNA is TGTGCCAGCAGCCTGGGGGGCAACCTACTCTCTGGGGCCAACGTCCTGACTTTC.

The chain links TRBV2 to TRBJ2-7, with TRBD2 matching over 8 bases. The CDR3 contains 15 residues. V gave up 4 bases and J gave up 4 bases; unmatched junction bases: 9. Germline values: CDR1 SNHLY, CDR2 FYNNEI. CDR3 bases: TGTGCCAGCAGTGTGGCTGGTAGCGGGGTATACGAGCAGTACTTC. The encoded protein is CASSVAGSGVYEQYF.

The V and J genes are TRBV6-4 and TRBJ1-6; perhaps TRBD1 as D (5 bases). Looked up from germline, CDR1 is MRHNA and CDR2 is SNTAGT. The V end was cut by 8 bases, the J end by 9 bases, with 23 bases between. CDR3 length: 16 amino acids. CDR3 residues: CASGGPKRQKRSPLHF. The CDR3 DNA follows: TGTGCCAGCGGGGGACCAAAACGCCAAAAGCGTTCACCCCTCCACTTT.

The rearrangement joins TRBV6-1 to TRBJ2-6; D is undetermined. CDR3 length: 15 residues. The ends were cut back, 6 bases at V and 4 bases at J, with 13 bases in the middle. Germline V gives CDR1 MNHNS, CDR2 SASEGT. This chain's CDR3 is CASSLGEVGANVLTF. In DNA form, the CDR3 reads TGTGCCAGCAGCCTCGGTGAAGTAGGGGCCAACGTCCTGACTTTC.

The chain recombines TRBV20-1 with TRBJ2-5; D may be TRBD2 (5 bases). Per the germline V gene, CDR1 is DFQATT and CDR2 is SNEGSKA (reference sequence). The CDR3 contains 11 residues. The V end lost 0 bases, the J end lost 7 bases, and 6 bases lay between the germline ends. In nucleotides, the CDR3 is TGCAGTGCTAGAGATGAGGGGACCCAGTACTTC. It translates to CSARDEGTQYF.

The chain combines TRBV25-1 with TRBJ2-6, with 9 bases fitting TRBD1. J gave up 2 bases and V 5 bases, and 10 bases lay outside the gene matches. The length of the CDR3 is 18 residues. Germline assignment: CDR1 MGHDK and CDR2 SYGVNS. DNA of the CDR3: TGTGCCAGCAGTTTTCCGGGACAGGGAATCCCTGGGGCCAACGTCCTGACTTTC. Encoded protein: CASSFPGQGIPGANVLTF.

This clone occurred once. The J gene is TRBJ1-4, the V gene TRBV5-1; D might be TRBD1 (5 bases). The CDR3 has 17 amino acids. Trimming took 4 bases from V and 6 from J, leaving 22 bases between them. In germline, CDR1 is SGHRS, CDR2 YFSETQ. The CDR3 nucleotides read TGCGCCAGCAGCAGAACCCTCGCCGGGACGGGTGATGAAAAACTGTTTTTT. Protein sequence: CASSRTLAGTGDEKLFF.

The V gene is TRBV11-2, the J gene TRBJ2-7, with 10 bases that match TRBD2. The CDR3 contains 14 residues. Germline-derived CDR1 and CDR2 are SGHAT and FQNNGV. Trimming took 1 base from V and 3 from J; bases not matched to a gene: 0. Here the CDR3 reads CASSLASGGYEQYF. CDR3 sequence (DNA): TGTGCCAGCAGCTTAGCTAGCGGGGGCTACGAGCAGTACTTC.

J is TRBJ2-1 and V is TRBV30, with D hard to call. V was clipped by 2 bases and J by 6 bases, with 5 bases between them. This CDR3 has 11 residues. Per the germline V gene, CDR1 is GTSNPN and CDR2 is SVGIG (reference sequence). The DNA for the CDR3 is TGTGCCTGGAGTTTTGGCAATGAGCAGTTCTTC. Translation: CAWSFGNEQFF. Using reference TRBV30 and TRBJ2-1 for the parts outside the CDR3, the full variable domain is SQTIHQWPATLVQPVGSPLSLECTVEGTSNPNLYWYRQAAGRGLQLLFYSVGIGQISSEVPQNLSASRPQDRQFILSSKKLLLSDSGFYLCAWSFGNEQFFGPGTRLTVL.